This T cell receptor (beta chain) was profiled in a study of blood T cells in healthy people across ages. A minimum of 5 micrograms of total RNA was extracted per sample. A remark on this clonotype: The antigen is not known.

Findings and limits, study-wide: A roughly linear age-dependent decrease characterized TCR beta diversity per million T cells. Diversity was estimated from one million T cells, and these estimates were considered underestimates.

The V gene's germline CDR1 is DFQATT and CDR2 SNEGSKA (reference sequence). V lost 3 bases to trimming and J lost 4 bases; unmatched junction nucleotides: 7. The CDR3 covers 14 residues. Then a second PCR, running roughly 7 to 12 cycles, was carried out with a sample-barcoded 5' primer and a J-beta primer mix. Every single cDNA molecule received a tag from a template-switch adaptor with 12 random nucleotides. MiXCR, applied by TCRdb to the 5' RACE reads, yields one record per CDR3 protein. The sample holds hundreds of thousands of distinct CDR3 sequences; about 43% are singletons and the top ten take roughly 30%.

The chain joins TRBV20-1 to TRBJ2-5; 8 nucleotides match TRBD2. This TCR was sampled from an older man in good health. Sequenced: blood. In DNA, the CDR3 is TGCAGTGCTAGTCCTAGCGGGTGGGGAGAGACCCAGTACTTC. Protein: CSASPSGWGETQYF.